The 7 T cell receptor beta chains below all came from one sample that was sequenced in a study of T cell responses to AZD1222 COVID-19 vaccine. TCRdb's table, derived via immunoSEQ multiplex PCR, lists solely in-frame clones and lacks some. The data contain more than 150,000 clones, about 89% of them seen just once; the ten biggest clones take up approximately 9%. The source material was peripheral blood, sampled 28 days after the second AZD1222 dose. Receptors originate from an adult who received the AZD1222 COVID-19 vaccine.

The chain links TRBV5-1 to TRBJ2-6; possible D gene TRBD1, 5 bases. The V gene's germline CDR1 is SGHRS and CDR2 YFSETQ. Trimming took 3 bases from V and 0 from J, leaving 16 bases between them. The CDR3 has 18 amino acids. CDR3 sequence (DNA): TGCGCCAGCAGCTCCAACCCCAGGGTTGGCTCTGGGGCCAACGTCCTGACTTTC. Translation: CASSSNPRVGSGANVLTF. The full variable domain, completed using reference TRBV5-1 and TRBJ2-6, is KAGVTQTPRYLIKTRGQQVTLSCSPISGHRSVSWYQQTPGQGLQFLFEYFSETQRNKGNFPGRFSGRQFSNSRSEMNVSTLELGDSALYLCASSSNPRVGSGANVLTFGAGSRLTVL.

J is TRBJ2-7 and V is TRBV6-1; D remains unclear. Trimming stripped 5 bases from V and 0 bases from J, with 5 bases between. The CDR3 length is 12 residues. Germline V gene lookup returns CDR1 MNHNS and CDR2 SASEGT. The CDR3 DNA reads as TGTGCCAGCAGTCAGAGCTCCTACGAGCAGTACTTC. It codes for CASSQSSYEQYF.

J is TRBJ1-3 and V is TRBV6-5, with D uncertain. Germline V CDR1 and CDR2: MNHEY, SVGAGI. The CDR3 extends over 15 amino acids. The germline V and J ends were trimmed by 4 bases and 4 bases, with 14 bases remaining between them. In nucleotides, the CDR3 is TGTGCCAGCAGTTCCTCGTGGGATCCAGGAAACACCATATATTTT. Its translation: CASSSSWDPGNTIYF.

The CDR3 spells CASRKPGQGSYEQYF. The CDR3 DNA is TGTGCCAGCAGGAAACCGGGACAGGGCTCCTACGAGCAGTACTTC. The chain is built from TRBV28 and TRBJ2-7, with 9 bases matching TRBD1. This CDR3 has 15 amino acids. Germline V gene data show CDR1 as MDHEN and CDR2 as SYDVKM. The J segment lost 0 bases and the V segment lost 6 bases, leaving 6 bases of the junction unmatched.

This clone was seen only once. The chain uses TRBV5-6 and TRBJ1-5; 9 bases map to TRBD1. CDR1 and CDR2 (germline): SGHDT, YYEEEE. The V and J ends lost 3 bases and 3 bases, in that order; junction bases with no gene match: 7. This CDR3 region has 16 residues. CDR3 sequence reads: CASSSQGQGANQPQHF. CDR3 nucleotides: TGTGCCAGCAGCTCCCAGGGACAGGGTGCCAATCAGCCCCAGCATTTT.

The rearrangement links TRBV7-2 to TRBJ1-2; D not certain. Trimming took off 3 bases at V and 2 bases at J, with 7 bases between the two ends. The CDR3 runs to 13 residues. In germline, CDR1 is SGHTA, CDR2 FQGNSA. DNA for the CDR3: TGTGCCAGCAGCTTTTCTTACAACTATGGCTACACCTTC. Translated: CASSFSYNYGYTF.

The chain joins TRBV6-5 to TRBJ2-7; TRBD2 aligns across 9 bases. Germline CDR1 reads MNHEY; CDR2 reads SVGAGI. The CDR3 totals 13 residues. V was clipped by 10 bases and J by 4 bases; unmatched bases: 8. The CDR3: CATTSSGAYEQYF. CDR3 bases: TGTGCCACCACTTCTAGCGGGGCGTACGAGCAGTACTTC.